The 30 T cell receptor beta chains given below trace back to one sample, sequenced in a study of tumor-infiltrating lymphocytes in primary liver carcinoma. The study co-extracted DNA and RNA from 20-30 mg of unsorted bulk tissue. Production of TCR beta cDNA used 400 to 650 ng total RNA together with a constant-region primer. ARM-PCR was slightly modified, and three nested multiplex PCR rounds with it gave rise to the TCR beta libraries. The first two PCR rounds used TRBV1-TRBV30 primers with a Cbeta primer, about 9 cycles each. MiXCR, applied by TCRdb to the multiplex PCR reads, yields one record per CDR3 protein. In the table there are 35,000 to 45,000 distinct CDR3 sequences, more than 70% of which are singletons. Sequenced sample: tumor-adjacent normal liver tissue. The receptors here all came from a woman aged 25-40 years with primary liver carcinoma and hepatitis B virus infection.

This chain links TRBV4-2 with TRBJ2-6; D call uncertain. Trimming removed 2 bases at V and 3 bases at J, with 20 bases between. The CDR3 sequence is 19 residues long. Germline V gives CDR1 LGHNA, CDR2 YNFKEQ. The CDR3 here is CASSQPNHSGISGANVLTF. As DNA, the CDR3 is TGTGCCAGCAGCCAACCCAACCATAGTGGGATAAGTGGGGCCAACGTCCTGACTTTC.

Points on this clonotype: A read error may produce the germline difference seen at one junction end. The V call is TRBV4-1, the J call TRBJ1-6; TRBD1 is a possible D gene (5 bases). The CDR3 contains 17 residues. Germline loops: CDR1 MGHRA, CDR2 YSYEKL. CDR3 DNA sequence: TGCGCCAGCGGCCAAGACCCCCCCCGGGGGACTAATTCACCCCTCCACTTT. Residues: CASGQDPPRGTNSPLHF.

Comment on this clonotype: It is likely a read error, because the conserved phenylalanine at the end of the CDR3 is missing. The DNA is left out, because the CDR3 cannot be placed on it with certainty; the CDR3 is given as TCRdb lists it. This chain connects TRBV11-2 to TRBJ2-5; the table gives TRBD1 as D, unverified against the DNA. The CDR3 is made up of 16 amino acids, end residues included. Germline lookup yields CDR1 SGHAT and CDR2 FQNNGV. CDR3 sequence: CASSFRVGRGEETHYL.

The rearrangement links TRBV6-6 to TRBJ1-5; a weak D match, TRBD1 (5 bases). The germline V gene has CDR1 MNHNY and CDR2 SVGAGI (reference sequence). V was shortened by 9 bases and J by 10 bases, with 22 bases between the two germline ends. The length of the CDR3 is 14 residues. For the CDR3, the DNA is TGTGCCAGGAGTCTAATCGGGGCGGGTCAACCCCAGCATTTT. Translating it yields CARSLIGAGQPQHF.

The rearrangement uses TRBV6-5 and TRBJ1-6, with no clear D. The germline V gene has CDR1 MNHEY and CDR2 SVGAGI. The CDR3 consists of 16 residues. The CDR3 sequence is CTNSKQFAIYNSPLHF. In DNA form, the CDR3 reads TGTACCAACAGTAAACAGTTTGCCATATATAATTCACCCCTCCACTTT.

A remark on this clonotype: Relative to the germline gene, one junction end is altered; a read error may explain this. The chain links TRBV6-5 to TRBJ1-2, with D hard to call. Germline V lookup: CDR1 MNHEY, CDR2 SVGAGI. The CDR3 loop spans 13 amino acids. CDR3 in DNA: TGTACCAGCAAAGCAAGGGCTGGCTATGGCCACACCTTC. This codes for CTSKARAGYGHTF.

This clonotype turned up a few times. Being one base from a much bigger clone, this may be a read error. CDR3 nucleotides: TGTGCCGCCAGCAGGGACAGTCTATCGTTCTCTGGGGCCAACGTCCTGACTTTC. Translation: CAASRDSLSFSGANVLTF. This rearrangement joins TRBV15 to TRBJ2-6; 7 bases agree with TRBD1. Germline CDR1 reads LNHNV; CDR2 reads YYDKDF (reference sequence). The CDR3 is made up of 18 amino acids.

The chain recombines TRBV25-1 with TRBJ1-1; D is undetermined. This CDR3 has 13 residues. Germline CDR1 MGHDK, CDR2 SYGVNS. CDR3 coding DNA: TGTGTTAGCAGTGAATCGGCTATCGCTGAAGCTTTCTTT. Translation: CVSSESAIAEAFF.

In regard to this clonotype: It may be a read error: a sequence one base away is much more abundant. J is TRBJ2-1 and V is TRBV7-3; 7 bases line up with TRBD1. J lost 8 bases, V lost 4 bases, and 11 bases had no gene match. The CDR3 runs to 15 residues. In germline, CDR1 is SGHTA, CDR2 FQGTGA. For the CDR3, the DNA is TGTGCCAGCAGCTCACCCGGGACAGCATGCGATGAGCAGTTCTTC. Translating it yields CASSSPGTACDEQFF.

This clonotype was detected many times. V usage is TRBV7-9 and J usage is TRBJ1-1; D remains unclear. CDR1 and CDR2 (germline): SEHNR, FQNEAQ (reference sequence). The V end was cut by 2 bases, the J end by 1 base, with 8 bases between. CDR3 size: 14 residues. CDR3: CASSLLGGNTEAFF. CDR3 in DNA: TGTGCCAGCAGCTTACTGGGAGGGAACACTGAAGCTTTCTTT.

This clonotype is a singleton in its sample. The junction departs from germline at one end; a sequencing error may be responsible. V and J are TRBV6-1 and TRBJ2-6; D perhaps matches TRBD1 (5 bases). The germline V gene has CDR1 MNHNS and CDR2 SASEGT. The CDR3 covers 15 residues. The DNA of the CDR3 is TGTGCCAGAAGTGATAGGGGAAGTGGGGCCAACGTCCTGACCTTC. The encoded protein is CARSDRGSGANVLTF.

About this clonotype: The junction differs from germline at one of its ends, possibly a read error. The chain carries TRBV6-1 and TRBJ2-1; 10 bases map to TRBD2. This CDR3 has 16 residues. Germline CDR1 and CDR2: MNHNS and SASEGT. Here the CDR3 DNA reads TGTGTCAGCAGTGACGCAGCGGGAGGGGAGGGACATGAGCAGTTCTTC. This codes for CVSSDAAGGEGHEQFF.

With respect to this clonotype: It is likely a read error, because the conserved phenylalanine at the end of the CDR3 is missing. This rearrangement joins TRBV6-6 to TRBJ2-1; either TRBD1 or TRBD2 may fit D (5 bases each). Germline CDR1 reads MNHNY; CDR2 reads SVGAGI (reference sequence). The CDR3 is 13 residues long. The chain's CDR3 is CASSGTPRNEQFS. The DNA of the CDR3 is TGCGCCAGCTCCGGGACCCCGAGGAATGAGCAGTTCTCC.

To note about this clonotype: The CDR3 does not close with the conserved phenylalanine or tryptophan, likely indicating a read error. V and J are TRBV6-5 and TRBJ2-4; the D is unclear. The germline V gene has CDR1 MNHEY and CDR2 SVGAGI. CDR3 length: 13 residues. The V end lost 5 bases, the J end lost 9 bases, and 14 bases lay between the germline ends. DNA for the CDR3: TGTGCCAGCAGTATGTCCCTACGGAGCATTCAGTACTTG. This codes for CASSMSLRSIQYL.

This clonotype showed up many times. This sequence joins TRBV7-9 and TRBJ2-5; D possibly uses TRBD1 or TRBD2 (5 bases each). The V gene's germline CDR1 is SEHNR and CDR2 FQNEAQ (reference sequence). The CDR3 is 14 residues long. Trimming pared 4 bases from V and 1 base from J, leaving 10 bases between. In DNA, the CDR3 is TGTGCCAGCAGCTCGGGGCCCGTCCAAGAGACCCAGTACTTC. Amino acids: CASSSGPVQETQYF.

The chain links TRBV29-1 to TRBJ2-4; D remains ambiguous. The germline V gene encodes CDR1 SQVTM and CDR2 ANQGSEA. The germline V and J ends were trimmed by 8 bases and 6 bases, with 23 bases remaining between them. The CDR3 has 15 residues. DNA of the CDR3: TGCAGCCTTACATCGCAGACCCGGCTAAGAAACATTCAGTACTTC. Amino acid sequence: CSLTSQTRLRNIQYF. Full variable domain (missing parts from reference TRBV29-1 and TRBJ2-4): SAVISQKPSRDICQRGTSLTIQCQVDSQVTMMFWYRQQPGQSLTLIATANQGSEATYESGFVIDKFPISRPNLTFSTLTVSNMSPEDSSIYLCSLTSQTRLRNIQYFGAGTRLSVL.

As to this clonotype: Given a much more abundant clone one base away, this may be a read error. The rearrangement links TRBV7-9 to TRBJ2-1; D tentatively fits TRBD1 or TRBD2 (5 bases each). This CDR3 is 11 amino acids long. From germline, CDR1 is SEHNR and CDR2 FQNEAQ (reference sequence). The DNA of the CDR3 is TGTGCCAGCATCTTAGGCTGGGACCAGTTCTTC. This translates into CASILGWDQFF.

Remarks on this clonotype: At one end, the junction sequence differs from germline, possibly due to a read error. The CDR3 protein is CVSSAELEIYGYTF. CDR3 nucleotides: TGCGTCAGCAGCGCTGAGTTGGAGATCTATGGCTATACTTTC. The rearrangement joins TRBV4-3 to TRBJ1-2, with D unresolved. Germline assignment: CDR1 LGHNA and CDR2 YSLEER. The CDR3 is 14 residues long.

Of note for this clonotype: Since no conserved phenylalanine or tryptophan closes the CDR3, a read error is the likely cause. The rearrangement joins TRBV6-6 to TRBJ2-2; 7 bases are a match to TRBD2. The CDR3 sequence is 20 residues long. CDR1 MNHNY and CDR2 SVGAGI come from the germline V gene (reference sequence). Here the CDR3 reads CAGSYNPESGNFPNTGELFL. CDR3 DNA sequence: TGTGCCGGCAGTTACAACCCCGAGAGCGGGAATTTCCCGAACACCGGGGAGCTGTTTCTT.

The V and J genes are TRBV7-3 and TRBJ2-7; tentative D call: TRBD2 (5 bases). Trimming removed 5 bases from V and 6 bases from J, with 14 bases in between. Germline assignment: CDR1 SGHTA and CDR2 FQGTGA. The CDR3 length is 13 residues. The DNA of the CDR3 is TGTGCCAGCAGCCCGGATGGGAGTCTCGAGCAGTACTTC. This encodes CASSPDGSLEQYF.

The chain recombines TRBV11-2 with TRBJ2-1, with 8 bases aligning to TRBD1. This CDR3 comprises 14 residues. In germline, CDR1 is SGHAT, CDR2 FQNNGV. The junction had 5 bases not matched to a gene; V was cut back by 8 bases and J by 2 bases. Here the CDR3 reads CASGQGGAYNEQFF. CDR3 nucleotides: TGTGCCAGCGGACAGGGTGGGGCCTACAATGAGCAGTTCTTC.

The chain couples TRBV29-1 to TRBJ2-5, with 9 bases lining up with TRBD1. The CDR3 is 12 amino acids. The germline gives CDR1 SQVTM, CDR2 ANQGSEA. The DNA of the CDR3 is TGCAGAACCGGGACAGGGAGGGAGACCCAGTACTTC. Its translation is CRTGTGRETQYF.

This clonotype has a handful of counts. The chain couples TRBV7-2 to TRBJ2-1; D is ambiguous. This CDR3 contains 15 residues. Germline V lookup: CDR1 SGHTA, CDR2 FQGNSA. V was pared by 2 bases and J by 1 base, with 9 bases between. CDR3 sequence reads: CASSLMSRSYNEQFF. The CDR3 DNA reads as TGTGCCAGCAGCTTAATGTCTAGATCCTACAATGAGCAGTTCTTC.

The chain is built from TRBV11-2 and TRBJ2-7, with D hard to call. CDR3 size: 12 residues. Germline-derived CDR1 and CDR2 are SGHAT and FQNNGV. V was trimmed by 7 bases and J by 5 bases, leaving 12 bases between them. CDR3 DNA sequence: TGTGCCAGCAACTCCTACGATCACGAGCAGTACTTC. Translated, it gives CASNSYDHEQYF.

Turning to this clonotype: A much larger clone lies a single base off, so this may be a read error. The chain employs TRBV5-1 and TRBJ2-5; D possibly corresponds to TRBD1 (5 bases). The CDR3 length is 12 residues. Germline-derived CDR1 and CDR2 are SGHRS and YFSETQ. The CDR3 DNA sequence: TGCGCCAGCAGCTTCTTAGGGGAAGGGATGAACTTC. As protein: CASSFLGEGMNF. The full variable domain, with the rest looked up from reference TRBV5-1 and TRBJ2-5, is KAGVTQTPRYLIKTRGQQVTLSCSPISGHRSVSWYQQTPGQGLQFLFEYFSETQRNKGNFPGRFSGRQFSNSRSEMNVSTLELGDSALYLCASSFLGEGMNFGPGTRLLVL.

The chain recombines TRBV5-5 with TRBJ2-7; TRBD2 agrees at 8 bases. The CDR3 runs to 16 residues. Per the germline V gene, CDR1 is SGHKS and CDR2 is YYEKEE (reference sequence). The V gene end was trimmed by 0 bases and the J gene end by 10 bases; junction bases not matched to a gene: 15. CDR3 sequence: CASSLDYAGRAQGQYF. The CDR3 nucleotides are TGTGCCAGCAGCTTGGATTACGCCGGGAGGGCCCAAGGACAGTACTTC.

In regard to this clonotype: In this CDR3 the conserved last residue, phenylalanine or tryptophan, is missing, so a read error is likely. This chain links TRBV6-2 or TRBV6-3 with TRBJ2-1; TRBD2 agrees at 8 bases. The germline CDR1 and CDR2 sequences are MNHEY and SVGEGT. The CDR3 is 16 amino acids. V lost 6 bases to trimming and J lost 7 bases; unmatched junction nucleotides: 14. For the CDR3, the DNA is TGTGCCAGCAGCACCCCTTCGGTAGCGGGAAAGAATGAGCAGTTCTTA. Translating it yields CASSTPSVAGKNEQFL.

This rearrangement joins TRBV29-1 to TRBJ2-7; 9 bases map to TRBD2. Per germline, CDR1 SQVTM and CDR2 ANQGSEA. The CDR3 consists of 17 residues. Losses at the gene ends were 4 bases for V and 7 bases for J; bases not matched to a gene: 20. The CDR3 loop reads CSVVHRREGRPVHEQYF. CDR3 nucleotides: TGCAGCGTTGTCCATCGGCGGGAGGGTAGGCCAGTACATGAGCAGTACTTC.

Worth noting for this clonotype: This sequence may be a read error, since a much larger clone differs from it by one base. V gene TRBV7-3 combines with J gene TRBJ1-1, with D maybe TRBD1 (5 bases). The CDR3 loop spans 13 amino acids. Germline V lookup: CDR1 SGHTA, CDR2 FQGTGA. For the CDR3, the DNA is TGTGTCAGCAGTGGGGGGGGGAACACTGAAGCTTTCTTT. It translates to CVSSGGGNTEAFF.

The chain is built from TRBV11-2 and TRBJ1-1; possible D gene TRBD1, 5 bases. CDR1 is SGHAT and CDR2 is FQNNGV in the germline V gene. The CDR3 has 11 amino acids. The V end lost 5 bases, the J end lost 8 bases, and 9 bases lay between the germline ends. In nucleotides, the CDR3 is TGTGCCAGCAGCCTTTGGACAGAAGCTTTCTTT. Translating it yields CASSLWTEAFF. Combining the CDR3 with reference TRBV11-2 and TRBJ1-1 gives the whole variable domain EAGVAQSPRYKIIEKRQSVAFWCNPISGHATLYWYQQILGQGPKLLIQFQNNGVVDDSQLPKDRFSAERLKGVDSTLKIQPAKLEDSAVYLCASSLWTEAFFGQGTRLTVV.